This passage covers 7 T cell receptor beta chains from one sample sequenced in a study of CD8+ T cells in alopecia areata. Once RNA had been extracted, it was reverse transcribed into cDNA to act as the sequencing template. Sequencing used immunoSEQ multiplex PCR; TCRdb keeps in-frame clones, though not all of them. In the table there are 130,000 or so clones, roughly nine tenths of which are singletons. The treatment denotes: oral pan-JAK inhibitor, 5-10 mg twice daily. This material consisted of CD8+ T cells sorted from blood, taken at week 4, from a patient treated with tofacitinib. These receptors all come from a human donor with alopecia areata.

The CDR3 region is CASSSSSTVNTEAFF. The CDR3 DNA reads as TGTGCCAGCAGCTCATCCTCGACCGTGAACACTGAAGCTTTCTTT. The genes are TRBV13 and TRBJ1-1; no clear D gene. CDR1 and CDR2 (germline): PRHDT, FYEKMQ (reference sequence). This CDR3 has 15 amino acids. Trimming left V 4 bases short and J 0 bases short, with 12 bases between.

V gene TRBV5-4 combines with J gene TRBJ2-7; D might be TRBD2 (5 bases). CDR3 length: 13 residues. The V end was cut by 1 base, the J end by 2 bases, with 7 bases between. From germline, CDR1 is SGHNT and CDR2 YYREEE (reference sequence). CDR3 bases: TGTGCCAGCAGCTTGAGTAGCGCCTACGAGCAGTACTTC. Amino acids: CASSLSSAYEQYF. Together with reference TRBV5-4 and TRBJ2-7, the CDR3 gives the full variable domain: ETGVTQSPTHLIKTRGQQVTLRCSSQSGHNTVSWYQQALGQGPQFIFQYYREEENGRGNFPPRFSGLQFPNYSSELNVNALELDDSALYLCASSLSSAYEQYFGPGTRLTVT.

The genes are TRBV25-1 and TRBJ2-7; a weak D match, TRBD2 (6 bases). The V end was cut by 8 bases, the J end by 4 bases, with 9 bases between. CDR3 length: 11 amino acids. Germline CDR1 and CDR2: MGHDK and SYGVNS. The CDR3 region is CASGTAYEQYF. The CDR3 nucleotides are TGTGCCAGCGGGACTGCTTACGAGCAGTACTTC.

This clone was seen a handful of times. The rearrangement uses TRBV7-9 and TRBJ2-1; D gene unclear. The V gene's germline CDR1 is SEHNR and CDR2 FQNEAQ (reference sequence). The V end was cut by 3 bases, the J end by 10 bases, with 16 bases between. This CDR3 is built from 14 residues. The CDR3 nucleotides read TGTGCCAGCAGCTTCCTAGACATGCCCAGCGAGCAGTTCTTC. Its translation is CASSFLDMPSEQFF.

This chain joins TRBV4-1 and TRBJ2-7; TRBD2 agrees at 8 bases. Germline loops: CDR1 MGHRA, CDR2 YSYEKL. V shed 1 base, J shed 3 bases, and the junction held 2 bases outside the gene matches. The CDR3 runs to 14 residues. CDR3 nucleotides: TGCGCCAGCAGCCAAGCGGGAGGGGGCTACGAGCAGTACTTC. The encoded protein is CASSQAGGGYEQYF.

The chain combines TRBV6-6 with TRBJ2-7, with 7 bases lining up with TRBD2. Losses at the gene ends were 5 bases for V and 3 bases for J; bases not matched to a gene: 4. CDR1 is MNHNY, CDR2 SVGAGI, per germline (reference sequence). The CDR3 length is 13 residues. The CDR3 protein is CASSPSGVYEQYF. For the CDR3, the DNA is TGTGCCAGCAGTCCAAGCGGGGTCTACGAGCAGTACTTC.

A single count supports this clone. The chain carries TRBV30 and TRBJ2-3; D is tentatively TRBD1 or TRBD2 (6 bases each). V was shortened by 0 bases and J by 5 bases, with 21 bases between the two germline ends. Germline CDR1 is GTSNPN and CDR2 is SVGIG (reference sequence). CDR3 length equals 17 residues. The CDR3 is CAWSVWGPGAGLDTQYF. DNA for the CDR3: TGTGCCTGGAGTGTTTGGGGCCCGGGGGCTGGATTAGATACGCAGTATTTT.